Below, 18 T cell receptor beta chains from the same sample are listed, as sequenced in a study of T cells in Graves' hyperthyroidism and ophthalmopathy. Amplification of TCR beta CDR3 regions used RNA as the template. First-round RT-PCR targeting the TCR CDR3 was performed with the HTBI primer set. TCRdb called the multiplex PCR reads again in MiXCR, with one record for every CDR3 protein. The sample comprises hundreds of thousands of distinct CDR3 sequences, roughly a third of which are singletons, and about a third rests with the top ten. Sequencing input: blood. These receptors were collected from a woman aged 40 to 55 with Graves' hyperthyroidism.

This clonotype has ten or more counts. The chain joins TRBV24-1 to TRBJ2-7; 8 bases agree with TRBD1. The ends lost 3 bases at V and 7 bases at J; junction bases unmatched: 4. CDR1 is KGHDR, CDR2 SFDVKD, per germline. This CDR3 is built from 13 residues. The CDR3 region has the DNA TGTGCCACCAGTGATGCGGACAGGGTTGAGCAGTACTTC. Residues: CATSDADRVEQYF.

The chain couples TRBV5-1 to TRBJ2-6, with D perhaps matching TRBD1 (5 bases). This CDR3 spans 17 amino acids. Germline V gene sequence: CDR1 SGHRS, CDR2 YFSETQ. The V and J ends lost 2 bases and 0 bases respectively, with 12 bases between them. The CDR3 is CASSLIEQGSGANVLTF. CDR3 DNA sequence: TGCGCCAGCAGCTTAATTGAGCAGGGCTCTGGGGCCAACGTCCTGACTTTC.

The table lists this clonotype with many counts. This chain links TRBV20-1 with TRBJ1-2; 9 bases are shared with TRBD1. CDR3 length equals 17 residues. In germline, CDR1 is DFQATT, CDR2 SNEGSKA (reference sequence). Trimming cost V 2 bases and J 1 base; bases outside gene matches: 11. CDR3 sequence reads: CSARPLATGGGNYGYTF. In DNA, the CDR3 is TGCAGTGCTAGACCCCTCGCGACAGGGGGGGGTAACTATGGCTACACCTTC.

The CDR3 sequence is CASSKGQGLPYEQYF. CDR3 in DNA: TGTGCCAGCAGCAAGGGACAGGGGCTCCCCTACGAGCAGTACTTC. This chain links TRBV7-9 with TRBJ2-7, with 10 bases identical to TRBD1. This CDR3 contains 15 residues. Germline CDR1 reads SEHNR; CDR2 reads FQNEAQ (reference sequence). V trimming: 5 bases; J trimming: 2 bases; junction bases outside the gene matches: 6.

This clonotype showed up just a few times. V is TRBV20-1 and J is TRBJ2-7; 15 bases fit TRBD2. From germline, CDR1 is DFQATT and CDR2 SNEGSKA (reference sequence). This CDR3 has 17 residues. Germline trimming cut 6 bases from V and 0 bases from J; bases unmatched to any gene: 9. The CDR3 sequence: CSAHGTSGGLPSYEQYF. DNA for the CDR3: TGCAGTGCGCACGGGACTAGCGGGGGGCTCCCCTCCTACGAGCAGTACTTC.

About this clonotype itself: One end of the junction does not line up with germline, which may come from a read error. This chain connects TRBV7-9 to TRBJ1-1, with no clear D. Germline assignment: CDR1 SEHNR and CDR2 FQNEAQ (reference sequence). The CDR3 consists of 12 residues. In DNA, the CDR3 is TGTGGCAGCAGCCGGCGGAACACTGAAGCTTTCTTT. Translating it yields CGSSRRNTEAFF.

The chain couples TRBV2 to TRBJ1-1, with D hard to call. Germline V gene sequence: CDR1 SNHLY, CDR2 FYNNEI. The V gene lost 6 bases and the J gene lost 4 bases, with 15 bases spanning the gap. The CDR3 loop spans 14 amino acids. The CDR3 region is CASSDPALGTEAFF. CDR3 nucleotides: TGTGCCAGCAGCGACCCCGCGCTAGGCACTGAAGCTTTCTTT. The full variable domain, rest sourced from reference TRBV2 and TRBJ1-1, is EPEVTQTPSHQVTQMGQEVILRCVPISNHLYFYWYRQILGQKVEFLVSFYNNEISEKSEIFDDQFSVERPDGSNFTLKIRSTKLEDSAMYFCASSDPALGTEAFFGQGTRLTVV.

This clonotype was detected a few times. The chain joins TRBV12-3 or TRBV12-4 to TRBJ1-5; D not resolved. The CDR3 loop spans 15 amino acids. V gave up 3 bases and J gave up 0 bases, with 9 bases separating them. DNA of the CDR3: TGTGCCAGCAGTTTGGCGGATTATAGCAATCAGCCCCAGCATTTT. It yields the protein CASSLADYSNQPQHF.

Of note for this clonotype: A much bigger clone sits one base away, suggesting this may be a read error. The chain joins TRBV14 to TRBJ1-1, with D unresolved. The CDR3 runs 13 residues. V was pared by 4 bases and J by 1 base, with 7 bases between. From germline, CDR1 is SGHDN and CDR2 FVKESK. This CDR3 reads CASSRRSNTEAFF. The CDR3 region has the DNA TGTGCCAGCAGCCGCAGGTCGAACACTGAAGCTTTCTTT.

The rearrangement uses TRBV20-1 and TRBJ1-6, with a tentative D call TRBD1 (6 bases). The germline V and J ends were trimmed by 0 bases and 0 bases, with 12 bases remaining between them. The CDR3 spans 17 residues. The germline gives CDR1 DFQATT, CDR2 SNEGSKA (reference sequence). The CDR3 protein is CSARDLGHYSYNSPLHF. For the CDR3, the DNA is TGCAGTGCTAGAGATTTGGGACATTACTCCTATAATTCACCCCTCCACTTT.

DNA for the CDR3: TGTGCCAGCAGTTTCCCGGGGGGGCTTGAAGCTTTCTTT. This sequence encodes CASSFPGGLEAFF. V and J are TRBV12-3 or TRBV12-4 and TRBJ1-1, with D possibly matching TRBD1 (6 bases). There are 13 residues in the CDR3. V lost 3 bases, J lost 7 bases, and 12 bases lay in between.

This chain uses TRBV28 with TRBJ1-1, with a possible D match to TRBD1 (5 bases). The CDR3 loop spans 14 amino acids. The V gene lost 8 bases and the J gene lost 1 base, with 14 bases spanning the gap. From germline, CDR1 is MDHEN and CDR2 SYDVKM. CDR3 sequence reads: CASGGIRGNTEAFF. The CDR3 DNA reads TGTGCCAGCGGGGGAATAAGGGGGAACACTGAAGCTTTCTTT.

Notes on this clonotype: A much bigger clone sits one base away, suggesting this may be a read error. V is TRBV6-5 and J is TRBJ1-1; no reliable D call. CDR1 and CDR2 from the germline V gene are MNHEY and SVGAGI. This CDR3 contains 12 residues. The chain's CDR3 is CASVQWNAEAFF. The CDR3 DNA reads as TGTGCCAGCGTTCAATGGAACGCTGAAGCTTTCTTT.

The V gene is TRBV14, the J gene TRBJ2-2; D unresolved. The germline V and J ends were trimmed by 1 base and 0 bases, with 9 bases remaining between them. Germline-derived CDR1 and CDR2 are SGHDN and FVKESK. This CDR3 contains 16 residues. The CDR3 sequence: CASSQGRTANTGELFF. The DNA of the CDR3 is TGTGCCAGCAGCCAAGGCCGGACCGCGAACACCGGGGAGCTGTTTTTT.

This clonotype showed up many times. The CDR3 here is CASSLRMKDLYGYTF. CDR3 DNA: TGTGCCAGCAGCTTACGGATGAAGGACCTTTATGGCTACACCTTC. The rearrangement uses TRBV7-2 and TRBJ1-2, with D uncertain. V lost 2 bases to trimming and J lost 5 bases, with 15 bases between them. The CDR3 is 15 amino acids. The germline V gene encodes CDR1 SGHTA and CDR2 FQGNSA. The full variable domain, rest sourced from reference TRBV7-2 and TRBJ1-2, is GAGVSQSPSNKVTEKGKDVELRCDPISGHTALYWYRQSLGQGLEFLIYFQGNSAPDKSGLPSDRFSAERTGGSVSTLTIQRTQQEDSAVYLCASSLRMKDLYGYTFGSGTRLTVV.

This chain links TRBV19 with TRBJ1-1; D ambiguous. Germline-derived CDR1 and CDR2 are LNHDA and SQIVND (reference sequence). This CDR3 contains 14 residues. Trimming pared 10 bases from V and 11 bases from J, leaving 26 bases between. The CDR3 spells CATSRGRSGIRAFF. The CDR3 DNA reads as TGTGCCACCTCTCGCGGCCGGAGCGGAATACGGGCTTTCTTT.

This clonotype was counted ten times or more. This sequence joins TRBV7-2 and TRBJ1-5; D not certain. The CDR3 covers 14 residues. Trimming stripped 3 bases from V and 4 bases from J, with 10 bases between. Germline lookup yields CDR1 SGHTA and CDR2 FQGNSA. In DNA, the CDR3 is TGTGCCAGCAGCTTGAATCGGGGAAATCAGCCCCAGCATTTT. Its translation: CASSLNRGNQPQHF.

The genes are TRBV7-9 and TRBJ1-2; D not certain. Germline CDR1 and CDR2: SEHNR and FQNEAQ (reference sequence). The CDR3 is made up of 16 amino acids. Trimming removed 5 bases at V and 7 bases at J, with 23 bases between. Here the CDR3 DNA reads TGTGCCAGCAGCCACACCCCGGAAGGGATAGGGCTTGGCTACACCTTC. Translated: CASSHTPEGIGLGYTF.